This TCR beta chain was sequenced for a study of T cells of healthy individuals. The CDR3 is made up of 14 amino acids. V was cut by 4 bases and J by 2 bases, with 13 bases left in between. From germline, CDR1 is SGHDT and CDR2 YYEEEE. TCRdb re-analysed the 5' RACE reads in MiXCR, keeping a single row per CDR3 protein. The data hold 40,000 to 60,000 distinct CDR3 sequences, with roughly 15% observed a single time. The table lists this clonotype with a few counts. The gene calls are TRBV5-6 and TRBJ2-7; weak D call: TRBD2 (5 bases). This TCR was recovered from a human donor in good health. CDR3 protein: CASSGGPKTYEQYF. The DNA of the CDR3 is TGTGCCAGCAGCGGAGGACCTAAAACCTACGAGCAGTACTTC. The variable domain in full, completed from reference TRBV5-6 and TRBJ2-7, reads DAGVTQSPTHLIKTRGQQVTLRCSPKSGHDTVSWYQQALGQGPQFIFQYYEEEERQRGNFPDRFSGHQFPNYSSELNVNALLLGDSALYLCASSGGPKTYEQYFGPGTRLTVT.